This TCR beta chain was retrieved from a study of blood T cell repertoires in COVID-19. Trimming took 0 bases from V and 0 from J, leaving 15 bases between them. Germline V lookup: CDR1 LGHNA, CDR2 YNFKEQ. This CDR3 region has 19 residues. Only in-frame clones appear in the TCRdb table, and some are missing; sequencing was by immunoSEQ multiplex PCR. The repertoire has about 300,000 clones, about 85% of them found once; the top ten carry roughly 2.7%. The rearrangement joins TRBV4-2 to TRBJ2-6, with a tentative D call TRBD1 (6 bases). The TCR comes from a woman in her forties or fifties who had recovered from COVID-19. Specimen: PBMCs or T cells enriched from blood (not recorded which). CDR3 protein: CASSQEVRGRYSGANVLTF. Here the CDR3 DNA reads TGTGCCAGCAGCCAAGAAGTCAGGGGCCGTTACTCTGGGGCCAACGTCCTGACTTTC.